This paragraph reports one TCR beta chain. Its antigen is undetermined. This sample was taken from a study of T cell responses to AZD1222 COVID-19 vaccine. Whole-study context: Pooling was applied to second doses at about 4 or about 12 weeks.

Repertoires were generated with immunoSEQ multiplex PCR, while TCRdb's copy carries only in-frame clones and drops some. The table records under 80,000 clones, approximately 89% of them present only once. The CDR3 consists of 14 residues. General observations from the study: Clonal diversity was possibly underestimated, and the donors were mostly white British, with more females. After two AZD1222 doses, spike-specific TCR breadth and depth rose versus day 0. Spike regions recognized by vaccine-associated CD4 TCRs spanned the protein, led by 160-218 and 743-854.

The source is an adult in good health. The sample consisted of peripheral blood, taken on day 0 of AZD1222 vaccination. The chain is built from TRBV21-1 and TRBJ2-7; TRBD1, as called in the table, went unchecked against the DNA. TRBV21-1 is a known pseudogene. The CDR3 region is CASTIGDRNYEQYF. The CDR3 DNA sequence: TGTGCCAGTACTATTGGGGACAGGAACTACGAGCAGTACTTC.